This T cell receptor (beta chain) is from a study of T cells after yellow fever vaccination. This clonotype has just a few counts. Its matching antigen is unknown. This CDR3 is 11 amino acids long. V gave up 1 base and J gave up 11 bases, with 12 bases separating them. From germline, CDR1 is DFQATT and CDR2 SNEGSKA (reference sequence). Researchers made TCR cDNA using 5'RACE template switching, and this step added a universal primer site and UMIs. TCRdb passed the 5' RACE reads through MiXCR, listing each CDR3 protein once. The data contain some 99,000 distinct CDR3 sequences, less than 6% of them singletons. Study-level results: Weaker, the secondary response peaked sooner, at day 5 versus 15.

This TCR came from a man between 18 and 29 years old who received the YFV17D yellow fever vaccine. The specimen was CD8+ T cells sorted from PBMCs, collected 10 days after the yellow fever booster vaccination. V and J are TRBV20-1 and TRBJ2-7; no firm D call. CDR3 nucleotide sequence: TGCAGTGCTAGAGGCCCCCCCCCTGAGTACTTC. This translates into CSARGPPPEYF.